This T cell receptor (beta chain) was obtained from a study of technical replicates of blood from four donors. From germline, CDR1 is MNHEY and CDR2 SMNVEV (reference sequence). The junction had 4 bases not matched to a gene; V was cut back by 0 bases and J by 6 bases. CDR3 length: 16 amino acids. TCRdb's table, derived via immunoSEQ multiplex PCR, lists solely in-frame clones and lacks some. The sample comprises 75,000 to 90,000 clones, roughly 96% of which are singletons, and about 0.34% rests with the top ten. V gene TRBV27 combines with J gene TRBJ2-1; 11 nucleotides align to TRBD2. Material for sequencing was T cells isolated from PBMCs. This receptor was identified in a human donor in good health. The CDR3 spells CASSLSSGREINEQFF. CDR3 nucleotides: TGTGCCAGCAGTTTATCTAGCGGGAGGGAAATCAATGAGCAGTTCTTC.